One T cell receptor beta chain is described in this entry. The data belong to a study of OX40 agonist ivuxolimab in advanced cancers. Study overall: Ivuxolimab is a fully human IgG2 antibody that activates OX40 (CD134).

The method was immunoSEQ multiplex PCR; TCRdb's version includes in-frame clones alone and lacks a portion of them. The sample lists 25,000 to 35,000 clones, roughly 90% seen once, with 26% in the top ten. Trimming pared 2 bases from V and 1 base from J, leaving 8 bases between. CDR1 is WSHSY, CDR2 SAAADI, per germline. CDR3 length: 14 amino acids. The source of this sequence is an adult with an advanced solid tumor such as melanoma, head and neck, liver or kidney cancer. The sample here was CD4+ or CD8+ T cells sorted from blood, taken in a trial of the OX40 agonist ivuxolimab. This chain uses TRBV10-2 with TRBJ2-5; D may be TRBD1 (5 bases). The chain's CDR3 is CASSEIDSQETQYF. CDR3 nucleotide sequence: TGCGCCAGCAGTGAGATTGACAGCCAAGAGACCCAGTACTTC.